Each of the 21 T cell receptor beta chains below was sequenced from the same sample in a study of shared clonotypes between healthy human individuals. Profiling relied on immunoSEQ multiplex PCR, and the TCRdb table lists in-frame clones only, not all of them. The table has a few million clones, approximately 94% seen once. The specimen sequenced was naive CD4+ T cells sorted from blood. Subset of the sample: CD45RA+ positively selected. The receptors come from a man aged 18 to 35 in good health.

This clone was counted a few times. This chain joins TRBV19 and TRBJ2-1, with 7 nucleotides matching TRBD1. This CDR3 is built from 16 residues. Germline V CDR1 and CDR2: LNHDA, SQIVND (reference sequence). The ends lost 4 bases at V and 0 bases at J; junction bases unmatched: 6. This CDR3 reads CASSKQGVSSYNEQFF. Written as DNA, the CDR3 is TGTGCCAGTAGTAAGCAGGGGGTCAGCTCCTACAATGAGCAGTTCTTC.

V and J are TRBV5-5 and TRBJ2-7, with D unresolved. This CDR3 region has 15 residues. Germline CDR1 and CDR2: SGHKS and YYEKEE (reference sequence). V was trimmed by 0 bases and J by 4 bases, leaving 14 bases between them. The CDR3 sequence is CASSLAGQMEYEQYF. CDR3 coding DNA: TGTGCCAGCAGCTTGGCCGGTCAGATGGAATACGAGCAGTACTTC.

The gene calls are TRBV10-1 and TRBJ2-3, with TRBD1 identical over 9 bases. Trimming at V came to 0 bases and at J to 0 bases, leaving 4 bases not matched to a gene. The CDR3 sequence is 17 residues long. Germline CDR1 reads WNHNN; CDR2 reads SYGVQD (reference sequence). For the CDR3, the DNA is TGCGCCAGCAGTGAGTCCGGGACAGGGTCTAGCACAGATACGCAGTATTTT. Translation: CASSESGTGSSTDTQYF.

This clone was seen a few times. This chain joins TRBV30 and TRBJ1-5; D is unclear. The ends were cut back, 8 bases at V and 0 bases at J, with 14 bases in the middle. The germline V gene encodes CDR1 GTSNPN and CDR2 SVGIG (reference sequence). This CDR3 is 14 amino acids long. For the CDR3, the DNA is TGTGCCCTTTCCCCGGGCCGTAGCAATCAGCCCCAGCATTTT. It yields the protein CALSPGRSNQPQHF.

This chain uses TRBV2 with TRBJ2-5; D remains ambiguous. The CDR3 runs 14 residues. V was pared by 10 bases and J by 1 base, with 16 bases between. Germline loops: CDR1 SNHLY, CDR2 FYNNEI. CDR3 sequence: CATTRITVQETQYF. The CDR3, as DNA: TGTGCCACCACCCGTATCACAGTCCAAGAGACCCAGTACTTC.

The CDR3 here is CASSRTSFYNEQFF. The CDR3, as DNA: TGTGCCAGCAGCAGGACTAGCTTCTACAATGAGCAGTTCTTC. The V and J genes are TRBV6-5 and TRBJ2-1, with 8 bases aligning to TRBD2. V shed 6 bases, J shed 3 bases, and the junction held 4 bases outside the gene matches. Germline lookup yields CDR1 MNHEY and CDR2 SVGAGI. The length of the CDR3 is 14 residues.

The rearrangement links TRBV28 to TRBJ1-3; D is ambiguous. The CDR3 runs 14 residues. V was clipped by 1 base and J by 5 bases, with 9 bases between them. Germline-derived CDR1 and CDR2 are MDHEN and SYDVKM. This CDR3 reads CASSLFSNRNTIYF. CDR3 coding DNA: TGTGCCAGCAGTTTATTCAGTAATAGAAACACCATATATTTT.

J is TRBJ2-2 and V is TRBV6-1; 9 bases are shared with TRBD1. V shed 0 bases, J shed 4 bases, and the junction held 6 bases outside the gene matches. The CDR3 extends over 17 amino acids. Germline CDR1 and CDR2: MNHNS and SASEGT. CDR3 nucleotides: TGTGCCAGCAGTGAAGCCCCCGGGACAGGGATCACCGGGGAGCTGTTTTTT. Translating it yields CASSEAPGTGITGELFF.

This clone appeared a single time. V and J are TRBV7-3 and TRBJ2-3; 11 nucleotides match TRBD2. The CDR3 contains 15 residues. With 3 bases clipped from V and 5 bases from J, the junction kept 4 bases outside the gene matches. Germline values: CDR1 SGHTA, CDR2 FQGTGA. CDR3 amino acids: CASSFLAGGKDTQYF. The CDR3 nucleotides read TGTGCCAGCAGCTTCTTAGCGGGGGGGAAAGATACGCAGTATTTT.

J is TRBJ2-7 and V is TRBV2; TRBD1 or TRBD2 may be the D gene (5 bases each). V dropped 4 bases and J dropped 0 bases, with 16 bases sitting between them. The CDR3 spans 16 residues. Germline V lookup: CDR1 SNHLY, CDR2 FYNNEI. This CDR3 reads CASSVAGTESSYEQYF. CDR3 nucleotides: TGTGCCAGCAGTGTAGCCGGGACGGAGAGCTCCTACGAGCAGTACTTC.

The V gene is TRBV2, the J gene TRBJ1-6; a possible D gene is TRBD1 (6 bases). Germline loops: CDR1 SNHLY, CDR2 FYNNEI. The CDR3 has 13 amino acids. The germline V and J ends were trimmed by 7 bases and 10 bases, with 14 bases remaining between them. The CDR3 DNA reads as TGTGCCAGCATTGAGACAGGCGAATCACCCCTCCACTTT. Translating gives CASIETGESPLHF.

This chain joins TRBV5-4 and TRBJ2-7; tentative D call: TRBD2 (5 bases). This CDR3 region has 14 residues. V was cut by 4 bases and J by 5 bases, with 16 bases left in between. The germline gives CDR1 SGHNT, CDR2 YYREEE (reference sequence). The CDR3 bases are TGTGCCAGCAGCCCGCCCGGGAACAGACACGAGCAGTACTTC. The encoded protein is CASSPPGNRHEQYF. Drawing the rest from reference TRBV5-4 and TRBJ2-7, the complete variable domain is ETGVTQSPTHLIKTRGQQVTLRCSSQSGHNTVSWYQQALGQGPQFIFQYYREEENGRGNFPPRFSGLQFPNYSSELNVNALELDDSALYLCASSPPGNRHEQYFGPGTRLTVT.

There are a few counts of this clone. The rearrangement uses TRBV10-2 and TRBJ1-6; D is unresolved. This CDR3 contains 12 residues. The V gene's germline CDR1 is WSHSY and CDR2 SAAADI. Between the trimmed V and J ends, which lost 6 bases and 8 bases, there was a span of 8 bases. The CDR3 region has the DNA TGCGCCAGCAGGATACTAGATTCACCCCTCCACTTT. Its protein is CASRILDSPLHF.

Note on this clone: A junction boundary mismatches the germline segment, possibly from a read error. The CDR3 DNA reads TGTGCTAGCAGCTCGCAGGGTGTCTCAGAGACCCAGTACTTC. It yields the protein CASSSQGVSETQYF. The chain is built from TRBV7-7 and TRBJ2-5; weak D call: TRBD1 (5 bases). The CDR3 is 14 residues long. Germline V lookup: CDR1 SSHAT, CDR2 FNYEAQ (reference sequence).

V is TRBV11-2 and J is TRBJ2-2; no reliable D call. Germline loops: CDR1 SGHAT, CDR2 FQNNGV. V gave up 5 bases and J gave up 5 bases, with 12 bases separating them. The CDR3 loop spans 14 amino acids. The CDR3 here is CASSPRIGTGELFF. CDR3 sequence (DNA): TGTGCCAGCAGCCCCCGAATTGGAACCGGGGAGCTGTTTTTT. Supplemented by reference TRBV11-2 and TRBJ2-2, the full variable domain reads EAGVAQSPRYKIIEKRQSVAFWCNPISGHATLYWYQQILGQGPKLLIQFQNNGVVDDSQLPKDRFSAERLKGVDSTLKIQPAKLEDSAVYLCASSPRIGTGELFFGEGSRLTVL.

A word on this clone: Other DNA sequences in the same sample also yield this CDR3. This chain uses TRBV6-1 with TRBJ2-5; D may correspond to TRBD1 or TRBD2 (5 bases each). The CDR3 extends over 12 amino acids. V lost 6 bases and J lost 4, with 9 bases in between. From germline, CDR1 is MNHNS and CDR2 SASEGT. This chain's CDR3 is CASSGAGETQYF. CDR3 coding DNA: TGTGCCAGCAGCGGGGCGGGAGAGACCCAGTACTTC.

The CDR3 nucleotides read TGTGCCAGCAGTGAAGAACAGGGGATCGGTGAAGCTTTCTTT. Amino acid sequence: CASSEEQGIGEAFF. The chain joins TRBV6-4 to TRBJ1-1; 7 nucleotides align to TRBD1. V shed 3 bases and J 7 bases; nucleotides not matched to a gene: 8. This CDR3 comprises 14 residues. Germline V lookup: CDR1 MRHNA, CDR2 SNTAGT.

The chain links TRBV2 to TRBJ2-1; TRBD2 agrees at 14 bases. This CDR3 has 18 amino acids. V gave up 2 bases and J gave up 6 bases; unmatched junction bases: 9. In germline, CDR1 is SNHLY, CDR2 FYNNEI. The CDR3 spells CASSEYIAGTSGGNEQFF. The CDR3 bases are TGTGCCAGCAGTGAATACATTGCCGGGACTAGCGGGGGCAATGAGCAGTTCTTC.

The chain has TRBV5-4 and TRBJ2-1; D may be TRBD1 (5 bases). Germline assignment: CDR1 SGHNT and CDR2 YYREEE (reference sequence). The CDR3 totals 15 residues. V lost 4 bases and J lost 4, with 15 bases in between. CDR3 coding DNA: TGTGCCAGCAGCCTCGACAGCAAGACTTACAATGAGCAGTTCTTC. This gives the protein CASSLDSKTYNEQFF.

The chain has TRBV7-9 and TRBJ2-7, with 7 bases aligning to TRBD2. CDR1 is SEHNR, CDR2 FQNEAQ, per germline (reference sequence). The CDR3 sequence is 15 residues long. Germline trimming cut 2 bases from V and 5 bases from J; bases unmatched to any gene: 9. CDR3 sequence (DNA): TGTGCCAGCAGCTTAACGGCGGGAGAAGGCCACGAGCAGTACTTC. Translated: CASSLTAGEGHEQYF.

The CDR3, as DNA: TGTGCCACCAGCAACGGCAGAGAGGGCAATCAGCCCCAGCATTTT. Residues: CATSNGREGNQPQHF. This sequence joins TRBV15 and TRBJ1-5, with D uncertain. V dropped 4 bases and J dropped 2 bases, with 12 bases sitting between them. This CDR3 region has 15 residues. Germline loops: CDR1 LNHNV, CDR2 YYDKDF (reference sequence).